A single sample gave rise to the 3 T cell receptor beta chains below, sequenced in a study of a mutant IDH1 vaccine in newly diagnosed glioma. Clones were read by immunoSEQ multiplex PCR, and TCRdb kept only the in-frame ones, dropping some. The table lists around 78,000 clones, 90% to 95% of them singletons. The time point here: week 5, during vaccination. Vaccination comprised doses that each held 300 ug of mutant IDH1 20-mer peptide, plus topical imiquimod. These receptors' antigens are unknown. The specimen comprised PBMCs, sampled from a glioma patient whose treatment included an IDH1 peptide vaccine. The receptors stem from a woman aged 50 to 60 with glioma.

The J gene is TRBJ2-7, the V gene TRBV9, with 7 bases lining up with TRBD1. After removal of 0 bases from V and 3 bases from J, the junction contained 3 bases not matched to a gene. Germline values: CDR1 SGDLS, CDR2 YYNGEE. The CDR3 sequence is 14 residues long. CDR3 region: CASSVEGAFYEQYF. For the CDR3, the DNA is TGTGCCAGCAGCGTAGAGGGGGCTTTCTACGAGCAGTACTTC. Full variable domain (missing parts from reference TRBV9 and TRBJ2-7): DSGVTQTPKHLITATGQRVTLRCSPRSGDLSVYWYQQSLDQGLQFLIQYYNGEERAKGNILERFSAQQFPDLHSELNLSSLELGDSALYFCASSVEGAFYEQYFGPGTRLTVT.

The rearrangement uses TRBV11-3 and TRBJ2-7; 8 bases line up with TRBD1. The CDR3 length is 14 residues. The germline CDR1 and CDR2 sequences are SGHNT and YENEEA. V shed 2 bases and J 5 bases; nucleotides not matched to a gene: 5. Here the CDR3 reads CASSLHQGANEQYF. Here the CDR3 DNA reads TGTGCCAGCAGCTTACACCAGGGGGCTAACGAGCAGTACTTC.

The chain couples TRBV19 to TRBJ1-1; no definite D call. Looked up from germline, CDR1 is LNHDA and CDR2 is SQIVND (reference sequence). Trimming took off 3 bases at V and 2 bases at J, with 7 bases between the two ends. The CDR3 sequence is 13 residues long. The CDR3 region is CASSIGPNTEAFF. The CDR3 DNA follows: TGTGCCAGTAGTATTGGGCCCAACACTGAAGCTTTCTTT. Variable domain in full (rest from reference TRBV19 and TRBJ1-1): DGGITQSPKYLFRKEGQNVTLSCEQNLNHDAMYWYRQDPGQGLRLIYYSQIVNDFQKGDIAEGYSVSREKKESFPLTVTSAQKNPTAFYLCASSIGPNTEAFFGQGTRLTVV.